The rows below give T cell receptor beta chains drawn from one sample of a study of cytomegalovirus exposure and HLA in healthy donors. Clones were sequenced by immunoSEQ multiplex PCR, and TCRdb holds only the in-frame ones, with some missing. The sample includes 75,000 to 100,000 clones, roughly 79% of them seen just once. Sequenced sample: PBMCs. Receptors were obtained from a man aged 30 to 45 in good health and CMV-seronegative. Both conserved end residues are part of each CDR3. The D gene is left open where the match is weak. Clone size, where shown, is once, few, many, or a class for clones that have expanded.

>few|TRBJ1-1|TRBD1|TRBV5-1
TGCGCCAGCAGCCCACGGACAGGAGGGAACACTGAAGCTTTCTTT
CASSPRTGGNTEAFF
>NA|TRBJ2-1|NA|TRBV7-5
TGTGCCAGAAGCCCGAAGGGCGGGGGGGCCTACAATGAGCAGTTCTTC
CARSPKGGGAYNEQFF
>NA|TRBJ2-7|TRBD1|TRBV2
TGTGCCAGCAGAGAAGACAGGGCGAACTACGAGCAGTACTTC
CASREDRANYEQYF
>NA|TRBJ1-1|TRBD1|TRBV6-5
TGTGCCAGCAGTTACAACCCCACAGGGGGCACTGAAGCTTTCTTT
CASSYNPTGGTEAFF
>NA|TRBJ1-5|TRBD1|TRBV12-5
TGTGCTAGTGTTTCGTGGACCGGGACAGGGGGCGGCAATCAGCCCCAGCATTTT
CASVSWTGTGGGNQPQHF
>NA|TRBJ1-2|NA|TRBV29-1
TGCAGCGTTGAAGCCCTGACAGCAAAAAACTATGGCTACACCTTC
CSVEALTAKNYGYTF
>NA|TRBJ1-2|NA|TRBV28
TGTGCCAGCAGTCCAGGGGTAGCTCGGGGATATGGCTACACCTTC
CASSPGVARGYGYTF
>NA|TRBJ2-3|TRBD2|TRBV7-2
TGTGCCAGCAGCTTAGAACTAGCGGGGGGCACAGATACGCAGTATTTT
CASSLELAGGTDTQYF
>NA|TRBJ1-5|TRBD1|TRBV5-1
TGCGCCAGCAGCTTGAGACCAGGGGGAGATCAGCCCCAGCATTTT
CASSLRPGGDQPQHF
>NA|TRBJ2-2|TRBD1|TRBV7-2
TGTGCCAGCAGCTTAGGGGGACAGGGAACCGGGGAGCTGTTTTTT
CASSLGGQGTGELFF
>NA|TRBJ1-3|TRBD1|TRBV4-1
TGCGCCAGCAGCCAAGATCCCGGGACAGAATCTGGAAACACCATATATTTT
CASSQDPGTESGNTIYF
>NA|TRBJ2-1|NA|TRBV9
TGTGCCAGCAGCGTAAGTTACTATAACAATGAGCAGTTCTTC
CASSVSYYNNEQFF
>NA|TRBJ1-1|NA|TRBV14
TGTGCCAGCAGGACACTGGGCACTGAAGCTTTCTTT
CASRTLGTEAFF
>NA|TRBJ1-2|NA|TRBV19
TGTGCCAGCAAACCGACAGGCTACTATGGCTACACCTTC
CASKPTGYYGYTF
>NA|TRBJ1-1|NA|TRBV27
TGTGCCAGCAGTTTAAACAGGGCGAACGCTGAAGCTTTCTTT
CASSLNRANAEAFF
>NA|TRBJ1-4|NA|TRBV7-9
TGTGCCAGCAGCCACGGACAGTCTGCAACTAATGAAAAACTGTTTTTT
CASSHGQSATNEKLFF
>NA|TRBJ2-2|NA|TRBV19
TGTGCCAGTAGTATTATAACAGAGACCGGGGAGCTGTTTTTT
CASSIITETGELFF
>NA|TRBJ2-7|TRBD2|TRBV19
TGTGCCACAACCGGGACTAGCGGGGGAGGTTACGAGCAGTACTTC
CATTGTSGGGYEQYF
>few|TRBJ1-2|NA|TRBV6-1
TGTGCCAGCAGGGCAGGCTATGGCTACACCTTC
CASRAGYGYTF
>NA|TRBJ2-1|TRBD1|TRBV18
TGTGCCAGCTCGCCTACAGGGGCCCCTAGGAATGAGCAGTTCTTC
CASSPTGAPRNEQFF
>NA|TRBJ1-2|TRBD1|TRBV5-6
TGTGCCAGCAGCTTGGGGGGACAGGGGGCGCCCCTTGGTGGCTACACCTTC
CASSLGGQGAPLGGYTF
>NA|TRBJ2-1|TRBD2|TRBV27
TGTGCCAGCAGTTTGTCGCTAGCGGGAGCCAATGAGCAGTTCTTC
CASSLSLAGANEQFF
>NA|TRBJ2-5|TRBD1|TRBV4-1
TGCGCCAGCAGCCCGTCACAACAGGGGTTCCTACTAACGGCCCAGTACTTC
CASSPSQQGFLLTAQYF
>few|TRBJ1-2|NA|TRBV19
TGTGCCAGTAGTATACCCCACGGGTATGGCTACACCTTC
CASSIPHGYGYTF
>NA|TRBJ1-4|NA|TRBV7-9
TGTGCCAGCAGCCCGGGGGGGACTAATGAAAAACTGTTTTTT
CASSPGGTNEKLFF
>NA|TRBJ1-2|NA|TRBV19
TGTGCCAGTAGTATAGACAGGGGCAAGTACTATGGCTACACCTTC
CASSIDRGKYYGYTF
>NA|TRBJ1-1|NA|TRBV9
TGTGCCAGCAGCGCGGGAGGGGACGGGTACACTGAAGCTTTCTTT
CASSAGGDGYTEAFF
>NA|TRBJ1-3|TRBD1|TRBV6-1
TGTGCCAGCAGTGGCAATCCGGGACAGGGTGACGGAAACACCATATATTTT
CASSGNPGQGDGNTIYF
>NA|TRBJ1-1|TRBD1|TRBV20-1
TGCAGTGCAACAGGGGGAACTGAAGCTTTCTTT
CSATGGTEAFF
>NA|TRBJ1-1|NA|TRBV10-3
TGTGCCATCAGACAGGGATCTTCAGGTGGCACTGAAGCTTTCTTT
CAIRQGSSGGTEAFF
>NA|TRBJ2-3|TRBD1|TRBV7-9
TGTGCCAGCAGCCCCCAGGGGGCTCGGACAGATACGCAGTATTTT
CASSPQGARTDTQYF
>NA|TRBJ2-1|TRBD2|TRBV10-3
TGTGCCATCAGTGTAACTAGCGGGAGGGCCCGGCCCTACAATGAGCAGTTCTTC
CAISVTSGRARPYNEQFF
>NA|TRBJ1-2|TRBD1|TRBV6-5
TGTGCCAGCAGCAGGGACAGGGGTGGCTACACCTTC
CASSRDRGGYTF
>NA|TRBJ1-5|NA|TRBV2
TGTGCCAGCAGTATCAGGGTTATCAGCAATCAGCCCCAGCATTTT
CASSIRVISNQPQHF
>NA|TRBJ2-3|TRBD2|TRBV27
TGTGCCAGCAGTTTTAATGGCGGGGGGGCCGGGGATACGCAGTATTTT
CASSFNGGGAGDTQYF
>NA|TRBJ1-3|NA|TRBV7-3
TGTGCCAGCAGCTTGGGGCTAGGAAACACCATATATTTT
CASSLGLGNTIYF
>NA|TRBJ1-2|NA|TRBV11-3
TGTGCCAGCAGCTTAGGCTATAAGGGGTACACCTTC
CASSLGYKGYTF